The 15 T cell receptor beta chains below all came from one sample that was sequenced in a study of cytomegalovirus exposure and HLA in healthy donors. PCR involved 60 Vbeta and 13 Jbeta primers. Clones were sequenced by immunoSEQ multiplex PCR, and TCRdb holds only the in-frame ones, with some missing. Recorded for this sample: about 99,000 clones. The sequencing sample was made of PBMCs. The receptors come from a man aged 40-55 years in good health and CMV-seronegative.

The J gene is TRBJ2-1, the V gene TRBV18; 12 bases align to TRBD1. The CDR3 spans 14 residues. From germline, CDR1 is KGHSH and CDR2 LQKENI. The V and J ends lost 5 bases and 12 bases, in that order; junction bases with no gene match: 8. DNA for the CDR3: TGTGCCAGCTCAAGCCGGGACAGGGGGCAAGGGCAGTTCTTC. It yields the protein CASSSRDRGQGQFF.

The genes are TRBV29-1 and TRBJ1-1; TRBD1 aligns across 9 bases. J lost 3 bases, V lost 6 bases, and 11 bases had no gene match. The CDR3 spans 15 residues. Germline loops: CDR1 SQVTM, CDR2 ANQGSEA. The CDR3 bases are TGCAGCGTAAGGACAGGGGAAGAGGGGTACACTGAAGCTTTCTTT. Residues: CSVRTGEEGYTEAFF.

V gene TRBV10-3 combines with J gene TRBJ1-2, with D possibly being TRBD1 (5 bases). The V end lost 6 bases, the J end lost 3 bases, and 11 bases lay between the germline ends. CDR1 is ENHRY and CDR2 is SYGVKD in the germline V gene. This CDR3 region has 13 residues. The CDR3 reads CAISVRADYGYTF. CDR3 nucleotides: TGTGCCATCAGCGTCAGGGCAGACTATGGCTACACCTTC.

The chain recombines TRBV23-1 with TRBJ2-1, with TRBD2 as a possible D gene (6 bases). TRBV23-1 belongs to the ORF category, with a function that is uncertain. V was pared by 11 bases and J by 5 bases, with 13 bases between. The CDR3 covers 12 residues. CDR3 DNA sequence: TGCGCCGGCGGGGAGTCGCACAATGAGCAGTTCTTC. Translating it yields CAGGESHNEQFF.

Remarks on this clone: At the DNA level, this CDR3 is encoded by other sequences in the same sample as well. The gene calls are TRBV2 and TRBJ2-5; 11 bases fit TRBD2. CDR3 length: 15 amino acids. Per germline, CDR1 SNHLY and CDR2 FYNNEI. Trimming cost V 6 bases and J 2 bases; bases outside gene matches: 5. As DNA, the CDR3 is TGTGCCAGCAGCGGGACTAGCGGATATCAAGAGACCCAGTACTTC. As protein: CASSGTSGYQETQYF.

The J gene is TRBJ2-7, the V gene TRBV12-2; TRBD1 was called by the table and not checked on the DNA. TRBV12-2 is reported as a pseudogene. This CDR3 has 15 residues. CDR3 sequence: CASRARDRVSYEQYF. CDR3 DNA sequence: TGTGCAAGTCGCGCCCGGGACAGGGTATCCTACGAGCAGTACTTC.

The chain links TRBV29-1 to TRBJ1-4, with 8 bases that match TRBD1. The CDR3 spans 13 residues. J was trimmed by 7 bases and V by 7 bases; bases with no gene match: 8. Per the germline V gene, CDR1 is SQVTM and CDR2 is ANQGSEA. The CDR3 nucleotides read TGCAGCGCCCAGGGGGCGATGGGTGAAAAACTGTTTTTT. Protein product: CSAQGAMGEKLFF.

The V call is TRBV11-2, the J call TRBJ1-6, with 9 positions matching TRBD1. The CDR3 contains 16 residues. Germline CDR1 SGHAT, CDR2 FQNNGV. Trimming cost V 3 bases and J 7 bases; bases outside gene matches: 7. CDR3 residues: CASSFPGQGSNSPLHF. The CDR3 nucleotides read TGTGCCAGCAGCTTTCCGGGACAGGGCTCCAATTCACCCCTCCACTTT.

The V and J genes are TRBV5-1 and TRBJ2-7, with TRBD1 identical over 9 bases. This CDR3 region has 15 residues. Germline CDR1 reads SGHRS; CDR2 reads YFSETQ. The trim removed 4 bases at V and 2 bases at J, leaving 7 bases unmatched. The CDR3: CASSPRTGDPYEQYF. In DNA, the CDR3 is TGCGCCAGCAGCCCCCGGACAGGGGACCCCTACGAGCAGTACTTC.

CDR3 sequence (DNA): TGTGCCAGCAGTGAAGCGGGACAGGGAGTCACAGATACGCAGTATTTT. It yields the protein CASSEAGQGVTDTQYF. The V call is TRBV6-1, the J call TRBJ2-3, with 9 bases lining up with TRBD1. The germline V gene has CDR1 MNHNS and CDR2 SASEGT. With V trimmed by 0 bases and J by 2 bases, 3 bases remained unmatched. The CDR3 spans 16 residues.

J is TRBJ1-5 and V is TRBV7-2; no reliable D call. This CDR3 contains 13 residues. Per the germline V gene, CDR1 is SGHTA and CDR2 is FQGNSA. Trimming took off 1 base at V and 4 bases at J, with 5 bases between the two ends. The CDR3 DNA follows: TGTGCCAGCAGCTTAGACGGGAATCAGCCCCAGCATTTT. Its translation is CASSLDGNQPQHF.

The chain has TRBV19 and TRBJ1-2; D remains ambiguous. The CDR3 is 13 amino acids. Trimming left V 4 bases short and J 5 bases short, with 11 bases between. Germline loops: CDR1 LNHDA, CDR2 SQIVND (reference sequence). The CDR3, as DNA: TGTGCCAGTAGTAGATACGCCCGGTATGGCTACACCTTC. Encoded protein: CASSRYARYGYTF. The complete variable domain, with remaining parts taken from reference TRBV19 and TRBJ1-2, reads DGGITQSPKYLFRKEGQNVTLSCEQNLNHDAMYWYRQDPGQGLRLIYYSQIVNDFQKGDIAEGYSVSREKKESFPLTVTSAQKNPTAFYLCASSRYARYGYTFGSGTRLTVV.

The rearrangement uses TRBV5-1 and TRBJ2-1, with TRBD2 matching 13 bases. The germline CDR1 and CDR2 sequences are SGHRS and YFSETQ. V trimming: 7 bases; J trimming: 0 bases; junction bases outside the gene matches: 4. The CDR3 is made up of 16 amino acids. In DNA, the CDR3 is TGCGCCAGCCGACTAGCGGGGGGCAGCTCCTACAATGAGCAGTTCTTC. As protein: CASRLAGGSSYNEQFF.

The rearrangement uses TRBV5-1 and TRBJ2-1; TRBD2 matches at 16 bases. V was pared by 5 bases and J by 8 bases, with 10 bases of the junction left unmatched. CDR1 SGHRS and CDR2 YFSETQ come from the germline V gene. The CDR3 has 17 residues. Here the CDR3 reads CASSSGLAGGPVDEQFF. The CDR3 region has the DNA TGCGCCAGCAGTTCGGGACTAGCGGGAGGGCCGGTTGATGAGCAGTTCTTC.

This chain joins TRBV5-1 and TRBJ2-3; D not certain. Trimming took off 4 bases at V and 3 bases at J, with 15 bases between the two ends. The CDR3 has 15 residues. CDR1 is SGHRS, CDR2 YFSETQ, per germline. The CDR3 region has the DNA TGCGCCAGCAGCCCGTCCCCCGGGTCTACAGATACGCAGTATTTT. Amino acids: CASSPSPGSTDTQYF.